The next 32 T cell receptor beta chains were all read from a single sample in a study of cytomegalovirus exposure and HLA in healthy donors. A multiplex PCR was run with 60 Vbeta primers and 13 Jbeta primers. Clones were sequenced by immunoSEQ multiplex PCR, and TCRdb holds only the in-frame ones, with some missing. This sample yields 100,000 to 150,000 clones, of which 83% are seen a single time; around 3.5% belongs to the top ten. Sequenced: PBMCs. These receptors originate from a woman aged 40 to 50 in good health and CMV-seropositive.

This chain joins TRBV28 and TRBJ2-1, with 9 positions matching TRBD2. The CDR3 spans 14 residues. Germline CDR1 MDHEN, CDR2 SYDVKM. J was trimmed by 13 bases and V by 4 bases; bases with no gene match: 11. CDR3 loop: CASSSPGTSTSQFF. CDR3 nucleotides: TGTGCCAGCAGTTCCCCCGGGACTAGCACCAGTCAGTTCTTC.

This clone was recorded only once. This chain uses TRBV12-5 with TRBJ2-7; 8 nucleotides line up with TRBD2. J gave up 4 bases and V 2 bases, and 4 bases lay outside the gene matches. The length of the CDR3 is 14 residues. In germline, CDR1 is LGHNT, CDR2 FRNRAP. This CDR3 is CASGLTGLGYEQYF. As DNA, the CDR3 is TGTGCTAGTGGTTTGACGGGACTAGGTTACGAGCAGTACTTC.

This chain joins TRBV7-9 and TRBJ2-1; weak D call: TRBD1 (6 bases). The CDR3 totals 13 residues. Germline loops: CDR1 SEHNR, CDR2 FQNEAQ (reference sequence). With 5 bases removed from V and 6 bases from J, the gap between germline ends came to 11 bases. In nucleotides, the CDR3 is TGTGCCAGCAGCAAGGACAGAAGCAATGAGCAGTTCTTC. It is translated as CASSKDRSNEQFF.

CDR3 DNA: TGTGCCAGCAGTGCCCCAGGGGGAAACACTGAAGCTTTCTTT. As protein: CASSAPGGNTEAFF. V is TRBV28 and J is TRBJ1-1; TRBD1 agrees at 7 bases. CDR3 length: 14 amino acids. Trimming cost V 5 bases and J 2 bases; bases outside gene matches: 5. The germline V gene encodes CDR1 MDHEN and CDR2 SYDVKM.

The table lists this clone with a count of one. The chain uses TRBV28 and TRBJ2-7; perhaps TRBD1 as D (7 bases). V lost 2 bases and J 0 bases, leaving 11 bases between the germline ends. The CDR3 runs to 15 residues. Germline V CDR1 and CDR2: MDHEN, SYDVKM. The CDR3: CASSLRQGGSYEQYF. CDR3 in DNA: TGTGCCAGCAGTTTAAGGCAGGGGGGCTCCTACGAGCAGTACTTC.

The rearrangement uses TRBV6-1 and TRBJ1-2; 9 nucleotides align to TRBD1. The germline gives CDR1 MNHNS, CDR2 SASEGT. The V segment lost 7 bases and the J segment 3 bases; nucleotides outside the gene matches: 6. The CDR3 consists of 14 residues. The CDR3 sequence: CASTSRTGDYGYTF. The CDR3 nucleotides are TGTGCCAGCACAAGTAGGACAGGGGACTATGGCTACACCTTC.

The chain employs TRBV19 and TRBJ2-7; 9 nucleotides align to TRBD1. Germline V gene sequence: CDR1 LNHDA, CDR2 SQIVND (reference sequence). There are 13 residues in the CDR3. V trimming: 6 bases; J trimming: 3 bases; junction bases outside the gene matches: 3. The CDR3 DNA is TGTGCCAGTAGCGCGACAGGGGGCTACGAGCAGTACTTC. Its translation: CASSATGGYEQYF.

V usage is TRBV19 and J usage is TRBJ1-1, with D possibly being TRBD1 (5 bases). CDR3 length: 16 amino acids. CDR1 and CDR2 (germline): LNHDA, SQIVND (reference sequence). V dropped 0 bases and J dropped 2 bases, with 13 bases sitting between them. CDR3 in amino acids: CASSIDGASRNTEAFF. The CDR3 DNA reads as TGTGCCAGTAGTATAGATGGGGCTTCCCGAAACACTGAAGCTTTCTTT.

The chain recombines TRBV19 with TRBJ2-2, with a tentative D call TRBD1 (5 bases). The V end was cut by 5 bases, the J end by 0 bases, with 10 bases between. CDR1 is LNHDA, CDR2 SQIVND, per germline (reference sequence). This CDR3 region has 15 residues. In DNA form, the CDR3 reads TGTGCCAGTAGTCTACAGGAGACGAACACCGGGGAGCTGTTTTTT. Amino acid sequence: CASSLQETNTGELFF.

The chain employs TRBV6-1 and TRBJ2-5; D may be TRBD1 (5 bases). The J call may be in error: the DNA end matches TRBJ2-7 better. The CDR3 spans 15 residues. Germline V gene data show CDR1 as MNHNS and CDR2 as SASEGT. CDR3 nucleotides: TGTGCCAGCAGTGAAGCGCTTCACAGGATCTACGAGCAGTACTTC. Its translation is CASSEALHRIYEQYF.

This clone was observed once. This rearrangement joins TRBV28 to TRBJ2-5, with 13 bases matching TRBD2. This CDR3 is built from 16 residues. Trimming removed 7 bases from V and 9 bases from J; junction bases left unmatched: 14. Germline CDR1 reads MDHEN; CDR2 reads SYDVKM. The CDR3 loop is CASTHIGLAGEKAQYF. DNA for the CDR3: TGTGCCAGCACCCACATTGGACTAGCGGGAGAGAAGGCCCAGTACTTC.

This chain joins TRBV6-1 and TRBJ1-2; no clear D. V was trimmed by 2 bases and J by 4 bases, leaving 11 bases between them. Germline V CDR1 and CDR2: MNHNS, SASEGT. The CDR3 runs 14 residues. CDR3 amino acids: CASSERRVAYGYTF. In nucleotides, the CDR3 is TGTGCCAGCAGTGAAAGGAGGGTAGCCTATGGCTACACCTTC.

This rearrangement joins TRBV7-6 to TRBJ2-7; 10 nucleotides align to TRBD2. V was pared by 5 bases and J by 3 bases, with 4 bases of the junction left unmatched. The CDR3 has 14 residues. CDR1 is SGHVS and CDR2 is FNYEAQ in the germline V gene. CDR3 sequence (DNA): TGTGCCAGCAGCGCCACTAGCGGGGTCTACGAGCAGTACTTC. It codes for CASSATSGVYEQYF. The entire variable domain, with the rest obtained from reference TRBV7-6 and TRBJ2-7, is as follows: GAGVSQSPRYKVTKRGQDVALRCDPISGHVSLYWYRQALGQGPEFLTYFNYEAQQDKSGLPNDRFSAERPEGSISTLTIQRTEQRDSAMYRCASSATSGVYEQYFGPGTRLTVT.

The chain joins TRBV5-8 to TRBJ1-5; D is uncertain. The CDR3 is 19 amino acids. CDR1 and CDR2 from the germline V gene are SGHTS and YDEGEE. V was shortened by 5 bases and J by 0 bases, with 24 bases between the two germline ends. This CDR3 reads CASSPYGLELSYSNQPQHF. For the CDR3, the DNA is TGTGCCAGCAGTCCCTACGGACTGGAACTCTCATATAGCAATCAGCCCCAGCATTTT.

The V gene is TRBV30, the J gene TRBJ2-5; the D gene is possibly TRBD2 (6 bases). The CDR3 runs to 14 residues. Germline V gives CDR1 GTSNPN, CDR2 SVGIG (reference sequence). The ends were cut back, 5 bases at V and 10 bases at J, with 23 bases in the middle. The CDR3: CAWAYGRKGVSQYF. CDR3 sequence (DNA): TGTGCCTGGGCATACGGGAGAAAGGGTGTGAGCCAGTACTTC.

Here the CDR3 DNA reads TGTGCCAGCAGCTTAGTAGCGGGATTCCCTGGGGCCAACGTCCTGACTTTC. Translating it yields CASSLVAGFPGANVLTF. V and J are TRBV7-2 and TRBJ2-6; TRBD2 aligns across 8 bases. The CDR3 loop spans 17 amino acids. Trimming at V came to 1 base and at J to 2 bases, leaving 4 bases not matched to a gene. Germline V gene data show CDR1 as SGHTA and CDR2 as FQGNSA.

V usage is TRBV6-5 and J usage is TRBJ2-1, with 14 bases fitting TRBD2. Germline V CDR1 and CDR2: MNHEY, SVGAGI. V trimming: 6 bases; J trimming: 6 bases; junction bases outside the gene matches: 1. CDR3 length: 14 amino acids. The CDR3 is CASSGLAGGNEQFF. CDR3 nucleotides: TGTGCCAGCAGCGGACTAGCGGGAGGCAATGAGCAGTTCTTC.

J is TRBJ2-1 and V is TRBV19; 11 positions agree with TRBD2. In germline, CDR1 is LNHDA, CDR2 SQIVND (reference sequence). The V and J ends lost 3 bases and 9 bases, in that order; junction bases with no gene match: 7. This CDR3 has 15 amino acids. CDR3 amino acids: CASSIEASGRSEQFF. Written as DNA, the CDR3 is TGTGCCAGTAGTATCGAGGCTAGCGGGAGGAGTGAGCAGTTCTTC.

The rearrangement links TRBV21-1 to TRBJ1-2; TRBD1 was called by the table and not checked on the DNA. TRBV21-1 is a pseudogene. The length of the CDR3 is 16 residues. The CDR3 nucleotides are TGTGCCAGCAGCAAAGAGGACAGGGGAACTAACTATGGCTACACCTTC. This sequence encodes CASSKEDRGTNYGYTF.

The chain uses TRBV28 and TRBJ1-2; TRBD1 aligns across 8 bases. Per germline, CDR1 MDHEN and CDR2 SYDVKM. J gave up 4 bases and V 5 bases, and 18 bases lay outside the gene matches. The CDR3 runs 18 residues. The CDR3 nucleotides are TGTGCCAGCAGTACAAGACAGGGGAGCTTCAGATTGCGCTATGGCTACACCTTC. It translates to CASSTRQGSFRLRYGYTF.

V usage is TRBV18 and J usage is TRBJ2-1, with 9 bases lining up with TRBD2. The CDR3 length is 16 residues. Germline trimming cut 3 bases from V and 5 bases from J; bases unmatched to any gene: 8. CDR1 is KGHSH and CDR2 is LQKENI in the germline V gene. The CDR3 region is CASSPRAGGSHNEQFF. The CDR3 nucleotides are TGTGCCAGCTCACCCCGAGCGGGAGGTAGCCACAATGAGCAGTTCTTC.

This clone was counted a single time. The rearrangement uses TRBV5-1 and TRBJ2-7; 9 bases map to TRBD2. V lost 1 base to trimming and J lost 1 base; unmatched junction nucleotides: 6. From germline, CDR1 is SGHRS and CDR2 YFSETQ. The CDR3 is 16 residues long. In DNA form, the CDR3 reads TGCGCCAGCAGCTTGAGTAGCGGGAGCCAATCCTACGAGCAGTACTTC. It encodes CASSLSSGSQSYEQYF. The whole variable domain, remainder taken from reference TRBV5-1 and TRBJ2-7, is KAGVTQTPRYLIKTRGQQVTLSCSPISGHRSVSWYQQTPGQGLQFLFEYFSETQRNKGNFPGRFSGRQFSNSRSEMNVSTLELGDSALYLCASSLSSGSQSYEQYFGPGTRLTVT.

The V gene is TRBV10-1, the J gene TRBJ2-5; D may be TRBD2 (6 bases). CDR1 and CDR2 from the germline V gene are WNHNN and SYGVQD (reference sequence). CDR3 size: 12 residues. V was pared by 2 bases and J by 11 bases, with 12 bases between. The chain's CDR3 is CASSENSREQYF. CDR3 DNA sequence: TGCGCCAGCAGTGAGAACAGTCGGGAGCAGTACTTC.

This clone has just a few counts. This rearrangement joins TRBV18 to TRBJ1-1; tentative D call: TRBD1 (6 bases). This CDR3 has 19 amino acids. Looked up from germline, CDR1 is KGHSH and CDR2 is LQKENI. The V end was cut by 3 bases, the J end by 1 base, with 24 bases between. In DNA, the CDR3 is TGTGCCAGCTCACCTTGGGGTGGGGGCGGACCGGGTAAGAACACTGAAGCTTTCTTT. This codes for CASSPWGGGGPGKNTEAFF.

The CDR3 DNA reads TGTGCCAGCAGTCAAGATCGAGCCGATAGCGGGAGCGTCCAGGGTACGCAGTATTTT. The encoded protein is CASSQDRADSGSVQGTQYF. The chain couples TRBV27 to TRBJ2-3, with 9 nucleotides matching TRBD2. This CDR3 has 19 amino acids. Germline values: CDR1 MNHEY, CDR2 SMNVEV (reference sequence). Unmatched junction bases numbered 23, after V lost 5 bases and J lost 8 bases.

The chain employs TRBV7-3 and TRBJ1-2; D not resolved. Germline V gene lookup returns CDR1 SGHTA and CDR2 FQGTGA. The CDR3 consists of 16 residues. The V and J ends lost 2 bases and 8 bases respectively, with 21 bases between them. The CDR3 loop reads CASSLLSRPQSIGYTF. DNA of the CDR3: TGTGCCAGCAGCTTACTTTCCAGGCCCCAATCTATCGGCTACACCTTC. Full variable domain (rest looked up from reference TRBV7-3 and TRBJ1-2): GAGVSQTPSNKVTEKGKYVELRCDPISGHTALYWYRQSLGQGPEFLIYFQGTGAADDSGLPNDRFFAVRPEGSVSTLKIQRTERGDSAVYLCASSLLSRPQSIGYTFGSGTRLTVV.

V is TRBV10-1 and J is TRBJ2-5; weak D call: TRBD2 (6 bases). V dropped 0 bases and J dropped 5 bases, with 13 bases sitting between them. CDR1 is WNHNN, CDR2 SYGVQD, per germline (reference sequence). CDR3 size: 15 residues. CDR3 in amino acids: CASSESIGGRETQYF. CDR3 sequence (DNA): TGCGCCAGCAGTGAGTCCATCGGGGGAAGGGAGACCCAGTACTTC.

The chain is built from TRBV7-3 and TRBJ2-5; D is possibly TRBD1 (5 bases). Between the trimmed V and J ends, which lost 3 bases and 0 bases, there was a span of 14 bases. Germline lookup yields CDR1 SGHTA and CDR2 FQGTGA. The CDR3 runs 16 residues. CDR3 protein: CASSFGPQGDQETQYF. Written as DNA, the CDR3 is TGTGCCAGCAGCTTCGGACCTCAGGGTGACCAAGAGACCCAGTACTTC.

The V and J genes are TRBV6-4 and TRBJ2-7; TRBD1 matches 7 bases. The CDR3 extends over 13 amino acids. V lost 2 bases and J lost 4; bases outside the gene matches: 2. The germline gives CDR1 MRHNA, CDR2 SNTAGT. As DNA, the CDR3 is TGTGCCAGCAGTGACCGGACAGGATACGAGCAGTACTTC. Encoded protein: CASSDRTGYEQYF.

The V and J genes are TRBV21-1 and TRBJ2-7; whether TRBD1, the table's D call, matches the DNA was not checked. TRBV21-1 is described as a pseudogene. The CDR3 is made up of 16 amino acids. The chain's CDR3 is CASSQRTGLGSYEQYF. In nucleotides, the CDR3 is TGTGCCAGCAGCCAAAGGACAGGGTTAGGTTCCTACGAGCAGTACTTC.

The chain joins TRBV29-1 to TRBJ1-4, with TRBD1 matching over 7 bases. V was pared by 0 bases and J by 4 bases, with 8 bases of the junction left unmatched. The germline V gene has CDR1 SQVTM and CDR2 ANQGSEA. This CDR3 is 16 amino acids long. This chain's CDR3 is CSVEDPAGTVNEKLFF. As DNA, the CDR3 is TGCAGCGTTGAAGATCCGGCCGGGACAGTTAATGAAAAACTGTTTTTT.

The V gene is TRBV28, the J gene TRBJ1-1; D remains unclear. The V and J ends lost 3 bases and 1 base respectively, with 9 bases between them. CDR1 is MDHEN, CDR2 SYDVKM, per germline. This CDR3 has 14 amino acids. The CDR3 loop reads CASSFGDWNTEAFF. CDR3 sequence (DNA): TGTGCCAGCAGTTTCGGGGATTGGAACACTGAAGCTTTCTTT.